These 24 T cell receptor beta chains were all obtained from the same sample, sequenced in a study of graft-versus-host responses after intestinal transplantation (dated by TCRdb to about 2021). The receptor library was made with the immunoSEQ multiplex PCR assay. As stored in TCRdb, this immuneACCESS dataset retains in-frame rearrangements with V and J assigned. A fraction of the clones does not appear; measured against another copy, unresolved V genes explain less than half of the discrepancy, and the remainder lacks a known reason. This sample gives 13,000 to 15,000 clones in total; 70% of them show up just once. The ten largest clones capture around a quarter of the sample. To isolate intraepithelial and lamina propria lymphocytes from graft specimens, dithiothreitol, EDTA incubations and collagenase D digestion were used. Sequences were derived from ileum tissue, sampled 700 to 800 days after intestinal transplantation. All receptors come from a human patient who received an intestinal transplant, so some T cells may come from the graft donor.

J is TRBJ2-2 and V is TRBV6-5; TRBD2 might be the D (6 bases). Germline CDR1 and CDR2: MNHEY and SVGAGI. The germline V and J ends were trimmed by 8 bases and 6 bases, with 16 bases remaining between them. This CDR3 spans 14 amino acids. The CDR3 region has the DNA TGTGCCAGCTACGAAATGGGAGGCCCCGGGGAGCTGTTTTTT. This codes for CASYEMGGPGELFF.

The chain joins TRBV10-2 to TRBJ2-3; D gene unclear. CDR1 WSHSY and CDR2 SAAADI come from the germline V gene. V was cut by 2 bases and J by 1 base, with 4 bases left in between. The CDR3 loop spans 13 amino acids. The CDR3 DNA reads TGCGCCAGCAGTGAGCAGGGCACAGATACGCAGTATTTT. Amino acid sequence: CASSEQGTDTQYF.

In DNA, the CDR3 is TGCGCCAGCAGCTCCGACGGGACAGGGGTAGGTTCACCCCTCCACTTT. Translating gives CASSSDGTGVGSPLHF. The chain is built from TRBV5-1 and TRBJ1-6; 10 nucleotides match TRBD1. This CDR3 region has 16 residues. Trimming cost V 3 bases and J 9 bases; bases outside gene matches: 9. Per the germline V gene, CDR1 is SGHRS and CDR2 is YFSETQ.

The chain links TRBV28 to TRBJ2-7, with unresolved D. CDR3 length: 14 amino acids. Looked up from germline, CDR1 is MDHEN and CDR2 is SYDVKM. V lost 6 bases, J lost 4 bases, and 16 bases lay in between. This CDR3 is CASSPNLVGYEQYF. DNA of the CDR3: TGTGCCAGCAGCCCGAACCTAGTTGGGTACGAGCAGTACTTC.

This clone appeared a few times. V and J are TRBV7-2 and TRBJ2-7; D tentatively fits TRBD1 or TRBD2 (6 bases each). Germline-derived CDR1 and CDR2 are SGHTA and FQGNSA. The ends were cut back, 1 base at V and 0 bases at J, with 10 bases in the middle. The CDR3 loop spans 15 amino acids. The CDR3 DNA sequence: TGTGCCAGCAGCTTAGGGGGGGCGAGCTCCTACGAGCAGTACTTC. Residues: CASSLGGASSYEQYF.

The CDR3 is CASSFKDRENIHGYTF. The DNA of the CDR3 is TGTGCCAGCAGCTTCAAGGACAGGGAGAATATCCATGGCTACACCTTC. The chain combines TRBV5-4 with TRBJ1-2; 8 bases are shared with TRBD1. V was pared by 2 bases and J by 6 bases, with 12 bases of the junction left unmatched. The CDR3 spans 16 residues. From germline, CDR1 is SGHNT and CDR2 YYREEE (reference sequence).

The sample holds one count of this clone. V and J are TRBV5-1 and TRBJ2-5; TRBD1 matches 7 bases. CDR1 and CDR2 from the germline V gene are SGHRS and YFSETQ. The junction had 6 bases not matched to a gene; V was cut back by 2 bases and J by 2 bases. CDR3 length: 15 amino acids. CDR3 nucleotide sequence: TGCGCCAGCAGCTTTCAACAGGGGCCACAAGAGACCCAGTACTTC. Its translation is CASSFQQGPQETQYF.

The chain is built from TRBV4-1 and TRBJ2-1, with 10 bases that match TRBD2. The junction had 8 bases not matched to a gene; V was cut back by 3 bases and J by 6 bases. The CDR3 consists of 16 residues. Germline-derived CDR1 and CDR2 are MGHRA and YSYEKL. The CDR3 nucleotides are TGCGCCAGCAGCCACCGAGCGACTAGCGGGCGCAATGAGCAGTTCTTC. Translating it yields CASSHRATSGRNEQFF.

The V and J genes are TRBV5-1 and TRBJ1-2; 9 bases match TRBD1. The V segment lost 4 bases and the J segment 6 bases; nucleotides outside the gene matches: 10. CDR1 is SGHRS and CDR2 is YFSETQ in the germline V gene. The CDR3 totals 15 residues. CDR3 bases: TGCGCCAGCAGCCCACAATCTACAGGGGGCGATGGCTACACCTTC. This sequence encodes CASSPQSTGGDGYTF.

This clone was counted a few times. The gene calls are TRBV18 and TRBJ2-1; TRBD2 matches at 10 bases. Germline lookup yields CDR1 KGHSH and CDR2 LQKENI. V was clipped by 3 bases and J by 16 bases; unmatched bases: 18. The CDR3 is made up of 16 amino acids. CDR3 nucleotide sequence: TGTGCCAGCTCACCTCTTAAAAGAACTAGCGGGGACTATTCATTCTTC. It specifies CASSPLKRTSGDYSFF.

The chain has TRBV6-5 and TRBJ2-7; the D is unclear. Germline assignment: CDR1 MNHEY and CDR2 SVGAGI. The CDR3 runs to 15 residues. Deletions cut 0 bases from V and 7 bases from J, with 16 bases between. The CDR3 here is CASSYSSGGVREQYF. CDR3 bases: TGTGCCAGCAGTTACTCCTCAGGTGGAGTGAGGGAGCAGTACTTC.

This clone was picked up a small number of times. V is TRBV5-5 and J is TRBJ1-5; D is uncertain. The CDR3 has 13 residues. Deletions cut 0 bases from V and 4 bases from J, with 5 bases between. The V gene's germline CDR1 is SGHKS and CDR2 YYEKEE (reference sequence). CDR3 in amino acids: CASSLGANQPQHF. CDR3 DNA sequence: TGTGCCAGCAGCTTGGGGGCTAATCAGCCCCAGCATTTT.

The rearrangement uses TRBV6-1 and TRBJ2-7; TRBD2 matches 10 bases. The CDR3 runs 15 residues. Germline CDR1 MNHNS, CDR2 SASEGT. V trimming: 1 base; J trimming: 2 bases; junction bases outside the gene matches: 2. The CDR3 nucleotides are TGTGCCAGCAGTGAAGGGCTAGCGGGGGCCTACGAGCAGTACTTC. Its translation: CASSEGLAGAYEQYF.

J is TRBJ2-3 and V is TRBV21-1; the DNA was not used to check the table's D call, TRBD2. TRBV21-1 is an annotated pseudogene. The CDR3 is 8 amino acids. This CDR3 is CASTFQYF. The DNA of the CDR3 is TGTGCCAGCACCTTCCAGTATTTT.

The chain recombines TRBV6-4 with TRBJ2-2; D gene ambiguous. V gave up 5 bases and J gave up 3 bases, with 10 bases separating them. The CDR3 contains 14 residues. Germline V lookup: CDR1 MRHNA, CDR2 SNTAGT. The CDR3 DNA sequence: TGTGCCAGCAGTTATAGACGGGACACCGGGGAGCTGTTTTTT. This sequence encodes CASSYRRDTGELFF.

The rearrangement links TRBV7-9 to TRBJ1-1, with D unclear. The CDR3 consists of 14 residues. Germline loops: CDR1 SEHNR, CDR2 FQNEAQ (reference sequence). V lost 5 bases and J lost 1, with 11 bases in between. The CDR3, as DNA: TGTGCCAGCAGCCCCTTCGAAAGGAACACTGAAGCTTTCTTT. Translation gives CASSPFERNTEAFF.

CDR3 in DNA: TGTGCCAGCAGCGGGGGGGGCTTTGGGCAGGAAAACACCATATATTTT. Its protein product is CASSGGGFGQENTIYF. The J gene is TRBJ1-3, the V gene TRBV21-1. TRBV21-1 is a pseudogene segment. CDR3 length: 16 residues.

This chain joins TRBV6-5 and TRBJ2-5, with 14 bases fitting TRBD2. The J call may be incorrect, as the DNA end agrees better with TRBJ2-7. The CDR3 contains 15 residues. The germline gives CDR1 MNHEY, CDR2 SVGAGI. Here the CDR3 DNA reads TGTGCCAGCAGTTTCGGGACTAGCGGGAGCTACGAGCAGTACTTC. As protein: CASSFGTSGSYEQYF.

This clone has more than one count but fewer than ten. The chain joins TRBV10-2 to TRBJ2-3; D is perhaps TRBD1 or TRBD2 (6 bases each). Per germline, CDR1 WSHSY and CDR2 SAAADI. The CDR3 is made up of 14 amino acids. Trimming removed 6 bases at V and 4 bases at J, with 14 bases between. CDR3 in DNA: TGCGCCAGCAGAGGATGGGGGGCAGCAGATACGCAGTATTTT. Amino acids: CASRGWGAADTQYF.

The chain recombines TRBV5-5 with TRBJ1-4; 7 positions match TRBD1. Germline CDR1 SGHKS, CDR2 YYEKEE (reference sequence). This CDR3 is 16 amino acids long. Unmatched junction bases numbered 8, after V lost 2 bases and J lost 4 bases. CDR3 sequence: CASSFGTVPDNEKLFF. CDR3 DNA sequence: TGTGCCAGCAGCTTTGGGACAGTGCCGGATAATGAAAAACTGTTTTTT.

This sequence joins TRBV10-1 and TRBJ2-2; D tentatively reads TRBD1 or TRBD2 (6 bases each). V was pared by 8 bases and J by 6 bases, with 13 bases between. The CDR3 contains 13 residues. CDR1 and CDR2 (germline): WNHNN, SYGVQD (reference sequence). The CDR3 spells CASGGGGPGELFF. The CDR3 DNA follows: TGCGCCAGCGGCGGTGGGGGGCCCGGGGAGCTGTTTTTT.

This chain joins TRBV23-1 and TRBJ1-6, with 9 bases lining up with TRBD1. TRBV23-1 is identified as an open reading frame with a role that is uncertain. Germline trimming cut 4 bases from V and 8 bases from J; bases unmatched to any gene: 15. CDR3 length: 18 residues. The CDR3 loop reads CASSRGKGGDRDYSPLHF. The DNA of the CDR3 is TGCGCCAGCAGTCGGGGAAAAGGGGGGGACAGGGATTATTCACCCCTCCACTTT.

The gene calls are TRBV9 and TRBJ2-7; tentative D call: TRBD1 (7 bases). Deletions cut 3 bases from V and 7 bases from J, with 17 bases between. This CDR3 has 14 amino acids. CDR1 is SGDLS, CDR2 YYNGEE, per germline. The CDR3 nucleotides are TGTGCCAGCAGCGCCATCGACAGGGCGGGAGAGCAGTACTTC. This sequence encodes CASSAIDRAGEQYF.

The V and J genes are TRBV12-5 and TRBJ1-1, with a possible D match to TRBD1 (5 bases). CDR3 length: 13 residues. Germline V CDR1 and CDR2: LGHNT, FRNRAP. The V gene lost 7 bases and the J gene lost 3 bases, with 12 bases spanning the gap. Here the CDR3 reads CASEAQGYTEAFF. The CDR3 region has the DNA TGTGCTAGTGAAGCCCAGGGCTACACTGAAGCTTTCTTT.